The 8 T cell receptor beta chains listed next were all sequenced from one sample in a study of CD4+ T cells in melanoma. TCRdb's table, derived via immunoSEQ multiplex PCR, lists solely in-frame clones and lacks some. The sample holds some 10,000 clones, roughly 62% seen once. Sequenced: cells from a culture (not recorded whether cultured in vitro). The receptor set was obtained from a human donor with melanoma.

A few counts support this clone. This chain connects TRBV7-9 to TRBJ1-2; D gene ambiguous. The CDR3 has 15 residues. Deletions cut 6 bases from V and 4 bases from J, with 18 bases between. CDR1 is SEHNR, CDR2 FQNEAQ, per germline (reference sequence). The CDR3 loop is CASRQQGGMRYGYTF. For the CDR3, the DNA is TGTGCCAGCAGGCAACAAGGAGGAATGCGCTATGGCTACACCTTC.

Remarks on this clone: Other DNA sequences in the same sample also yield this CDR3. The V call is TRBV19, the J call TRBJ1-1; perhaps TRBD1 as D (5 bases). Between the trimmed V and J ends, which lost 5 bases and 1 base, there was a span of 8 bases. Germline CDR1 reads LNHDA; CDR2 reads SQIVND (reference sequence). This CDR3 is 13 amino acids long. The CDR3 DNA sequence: TGTGCCAGTAGTCGTGACAGGAACACTGAAGCTTTCTTT. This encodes CASSRDRNTEAFF.

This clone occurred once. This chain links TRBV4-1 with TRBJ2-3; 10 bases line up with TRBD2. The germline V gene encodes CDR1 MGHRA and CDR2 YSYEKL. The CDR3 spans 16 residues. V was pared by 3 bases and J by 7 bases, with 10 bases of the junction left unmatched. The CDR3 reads CASSQEPTSGVYTQYF. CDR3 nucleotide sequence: TGCGCCAGCAGCCAGGAGCCTACTAGCGGGGTGTATACGCAGTATTTT.

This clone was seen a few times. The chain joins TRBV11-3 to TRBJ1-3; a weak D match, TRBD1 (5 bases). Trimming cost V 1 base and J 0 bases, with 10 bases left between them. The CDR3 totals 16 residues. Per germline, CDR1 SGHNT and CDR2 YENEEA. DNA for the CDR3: TGTGCCAGCAGCTTAGTTGACAGTACCTCTGGAAACACCATATATTTT. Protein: CASSLVDSTSGNTIYF.

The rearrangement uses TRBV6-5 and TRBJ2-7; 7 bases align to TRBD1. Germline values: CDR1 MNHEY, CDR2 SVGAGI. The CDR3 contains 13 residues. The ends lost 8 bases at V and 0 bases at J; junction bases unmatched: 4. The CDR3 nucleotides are TGTGCCAGCGTCGCAGGGGGCTCCTACGAGCAGTACTTC. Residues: CASVAGGSYEQYF.

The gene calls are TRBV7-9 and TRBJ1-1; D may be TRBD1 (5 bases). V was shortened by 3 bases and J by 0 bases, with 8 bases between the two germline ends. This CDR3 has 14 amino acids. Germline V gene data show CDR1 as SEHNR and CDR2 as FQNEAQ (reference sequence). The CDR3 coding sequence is TGTGCCAGCAGCTTCTCGGGACTGAACACTGAAGCTTTCTTT. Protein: CASSFSGLNTEAFF. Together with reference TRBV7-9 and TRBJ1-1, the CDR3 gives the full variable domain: DTGVSQNPRHKITKRGQNVTFRCDPISEHNRLYWYRQTLGQGPEFLTYFQNEAQLEKSRLLSDRFSAERPKGSFSTLEIQRTEQGDSAMYLCASSFSGLNTEAFFGQGTRLTVV.

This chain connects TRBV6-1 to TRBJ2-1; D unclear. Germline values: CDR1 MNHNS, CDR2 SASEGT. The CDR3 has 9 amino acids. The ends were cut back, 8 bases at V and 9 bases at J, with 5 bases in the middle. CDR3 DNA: TGTGCCAGCGGAAGTGAGCAGTTCTTC. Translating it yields CASGSEQFF.

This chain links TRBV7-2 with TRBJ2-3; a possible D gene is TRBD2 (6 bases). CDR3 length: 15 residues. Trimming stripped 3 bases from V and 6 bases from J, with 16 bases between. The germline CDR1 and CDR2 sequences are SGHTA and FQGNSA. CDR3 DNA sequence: TGTGCCAGCAGCTTTTTTACTCTGGGGGGTGATACGCAGTATTTT. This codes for CASSFFTLGGDTQYF.